What follows are 6 T cell receptor beta chains derived from one specimen sequenced in a study of blood T cell repertoires in COVID-19. The repertoire was sequenced with immunoSEQ multiplex PCR; TCRdb's copy has only in-frame clones and lacks some. The sample includes about 220,000 clones, around three quarters of them seen just once. The specimen sequenced was peripheral blood. The receptor set was obtained from a woman between 70 and 85 years old with acute or convalescent COVID-19.

This clone has a handful of counts. The chain carries TRBV10-3 and TRBJ2-2; 14 bases agree with TRBD2. V was clipped by 2 bases and J by 3 bases; unmatched bases: 2. The CDR3 consists of 17 residues. The V gene's germline CDR1 is ENHRY and CDR2 SYGVKD. DNA for the CDR3: TGTGCCATCAGTGAGGGACTAGCGGGGGGCTACACCGGGGAGCTGTTTTTT. This translates into CAISEGLAGGYTGELFF.

This clone was seen only once. The CDR3 spells CASKGGGHTGELFF. CDR3 DNA: TGTGCCAGCAAGGGCGGGGGACACACCGGGGAGCTGTTTTTT. The chain carries TRBV2 and TRBJ2-2, with TRBD2 identical over 7 bases. Germline CDR1 is SNHLY and CDR2 is FYNNEI. The junction had 5 bases not matched to a gene; V was cut back by 7 bases and J by 3 bases. This CDR3 comprises 14 residues.

This chain uses TRBV9 with TRBJ2-2; TRBD2 agrees at 9 bases. The junction had 8 bases not matched to a gene; V was cut back by 0 bases and J by 2 bases. CDR1 is SGDLS, CDR2 YYNGEE, per germline. The CDR3 consists of 18 residues. The DNA of the CDR3 is TGTGCCAGCAGCGTAGATCCAGCGGGGGGCTCTAACACCGGGGAGCTGTTTTTT. Translated: CASSVDPAGGSNTGELFF.

The chain uses TRBV10-3 and TRBJ2-1, with D possibly being TRBD2 (5 bases). V was pared by 6 bases and J by 8 bases, with 8 bases between. The CDR3 is made up of 11 amino acids. In germline, CDR1 is ENHRY, CDR2 SYGVKD. CDR3 in amino acids: CAIRTNDEQFF. CDR3 DNA: TGTGCCATCAGGACTAATGATGAGCAGTTCTTC.

The J gene is TRBJ2-2, the V gene TRBV24-1; 7 bases agree with TRBD1. Germline trimming cut 4 bases from V and 0 bases from J; bases unmatched to any gene: 4. Germline V gene lookup returns CDR1 KGHDR and CDR2 SFDVKD. The CDR3 has 16 residues. The CDR3 DNA follows: TGTGCCACCAGTGACCCCGGGACAGCGAACACCGGGGAGCTGTTTTTT. Protein: CATSDPGTANTGELFF.

The rearrangement links TRBV7-8 to TRBJ2-2; 8 bases align to TRBD1. Germline lookup yields CDR1 SGHVS and CDR2 FQNEAQ. The junction had 9 bases not matched to a gene; V was cut back by 1 base and J by 5 bases. The CDR3 runs to 17 residues. CDR3 in amino acids: CASSLEYRDRGTGELFF. The CDR3, as DNA: TGTGCCAGCAGCTTAGAATACAGAGACAGGGGAACCGGGGAGCTGTTTTTT.